The 3 T cell receptor beta chains below were found in one sample sequenced in a study of cytomegalovirus exposure and HLA in healthy donors. The PCR ran on 60 Vbeta and 13 Jbeta primers. TCRdb keeps only in-frame clones here, not all; method: immunoSEQ multiplex PCR. The sample records about 190,000 clones, 60% to 80% being singletons. The sample consisted of PBMCs. The source is a young woman in good health and CMV-seronegative.

This clone was counted once. The CDR3 DNA is TGCGCCAGCAGCTTCACTAGCGGGAGTACCTACGAGCAGTACTTC. This encodes CASSFTSGSTYEQYF. V gene TRBV5-1 combines with J gene TRBJ2-7, with 11 bases fitting TRBD2. The CDR3 is 15 residues long. The ends lost 2 bases at V and 2 bases at J; junction bases unmatched: 3. Germline assignment: CDR1 SGHRS and CDR2 YFSETQ.

This clone came up once. This specimen includes other DNA sequences encoding the same CDR3. V gene TRBV7-9 combines with J gene TRBJ1-2; 10 bases map to TRBD1. V was clipped by 3 bases and J by 2 bases; unmatched bases: 0. CDR1 is SEHNR and CDR2 is FQNEAQ in the germline V gene (reference sequence). CDR3 length: 14 amino acids. The CDR3 loop is CASSLGQGNYGYTF. The CDR3 region has the DNA TGTGCCAGCAGCTTGGGACAGGGGAACTATGGCTACACCTTC.

The V and J genes are TRBV10-2 and TRBJ1-4; 8 bases map to TRBD1. The CDR3 sequence is 15 residues long. The germline V gene has CDR1 WSHSY and CDR2 SAAADI. Trimming removed 3 bases from V and 6 bases from J; junction bases left unmatched: 6. The CDR3 spells CASSDRTGRDEKLFF. The DNA of the CDR3 is TGCGCCAGCAGTGACCGGACAGGGCGGGATGAAAAACTGTTTTTT.